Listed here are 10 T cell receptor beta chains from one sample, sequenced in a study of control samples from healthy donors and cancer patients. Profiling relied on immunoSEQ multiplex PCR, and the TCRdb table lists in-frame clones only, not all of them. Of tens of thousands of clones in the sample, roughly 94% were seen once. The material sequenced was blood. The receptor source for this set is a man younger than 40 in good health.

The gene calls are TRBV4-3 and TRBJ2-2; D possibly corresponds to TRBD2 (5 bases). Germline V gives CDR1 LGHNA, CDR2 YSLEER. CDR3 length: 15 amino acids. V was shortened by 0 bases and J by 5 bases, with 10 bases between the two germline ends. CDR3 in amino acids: CASSQELGGTGELFF. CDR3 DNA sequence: TGCGCCAGCAGCCAAGAGCTGGGCGGGACCGGGGAGCTGTTTTTT.

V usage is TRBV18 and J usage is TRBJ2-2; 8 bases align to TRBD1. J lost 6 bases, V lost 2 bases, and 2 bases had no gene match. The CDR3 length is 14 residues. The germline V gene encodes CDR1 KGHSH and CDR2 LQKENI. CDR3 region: CASSPADRAGELFF. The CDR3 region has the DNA TGTGCCAGCTCACCAGCGGACAGGGCCGGGGAGCTGTTTTTT.

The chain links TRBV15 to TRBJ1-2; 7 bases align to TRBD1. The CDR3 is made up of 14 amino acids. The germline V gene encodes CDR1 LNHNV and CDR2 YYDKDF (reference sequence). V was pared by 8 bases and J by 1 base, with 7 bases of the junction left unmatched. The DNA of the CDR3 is TGTGCCACCGGGACAGAGTATGGTAACTATGGCTACACCTTC. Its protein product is CATGTEYGNYGYTF. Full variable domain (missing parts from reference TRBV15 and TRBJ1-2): DAMVIQNPRYQVTQFGKPVTLSCSQTLNHNVMYWYQQKSSQAPKLLFHYYDKDFNNEADTPDNFQSRRPNTSFCFLDIRSPGLGDTAMYLCATGTEYGNYGYTFGSGTRLTVV.

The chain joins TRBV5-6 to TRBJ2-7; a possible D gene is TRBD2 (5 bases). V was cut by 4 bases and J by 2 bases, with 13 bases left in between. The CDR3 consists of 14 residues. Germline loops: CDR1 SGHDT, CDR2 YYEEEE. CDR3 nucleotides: TGTGCCAGCAGCGGGGTGGGAGAACCCTACGAGCAGTACTTC. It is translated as CASSGVGEPYEQYF. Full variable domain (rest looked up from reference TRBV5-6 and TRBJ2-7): DAGVTQSPTHLIKTRGQQVTLRCSPKSGHDTVSWYQQALGQGPQFIFQYYEEEERQRGNFPDRFSGHQFPNYSSELNVNALLLGDSALYLCASSGVGEPYEQYFGPGTRLTVT.

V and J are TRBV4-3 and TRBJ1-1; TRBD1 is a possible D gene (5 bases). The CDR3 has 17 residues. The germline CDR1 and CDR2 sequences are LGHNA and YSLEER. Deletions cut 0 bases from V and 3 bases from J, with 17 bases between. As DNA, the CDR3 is TGCGCCAGCAGCCAAGAATGGGGGACTCTACGTTACACTGAAGCTTTCTTT. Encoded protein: CASSQEWGTLRYTEAFF.

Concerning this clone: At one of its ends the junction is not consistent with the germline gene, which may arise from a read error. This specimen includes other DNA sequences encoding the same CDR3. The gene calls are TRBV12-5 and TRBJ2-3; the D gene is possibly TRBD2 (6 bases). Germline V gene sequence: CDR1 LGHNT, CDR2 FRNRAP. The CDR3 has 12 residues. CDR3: CASGLGGDTQYF. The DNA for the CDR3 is TGTGCTAGTGGCTTGGGGGGAGATACGCAGTATTTT.

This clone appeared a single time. CDR3 DNA: TGTGCCAGCAGCTTCGAAGGCTCACCCCTCCACTTT. Translation: CASSFEGSPLHF. The rearrangement joins TRBV7-2 to TRBJ1-6, with D hard to call. Deletions cut 3 bases from V and 10 bases from J, with 7 bases between. CDR3 length: 12 amino acids. Per the germline V gene, CDR1 is SGHTA and CDR2 is FQGNSA.

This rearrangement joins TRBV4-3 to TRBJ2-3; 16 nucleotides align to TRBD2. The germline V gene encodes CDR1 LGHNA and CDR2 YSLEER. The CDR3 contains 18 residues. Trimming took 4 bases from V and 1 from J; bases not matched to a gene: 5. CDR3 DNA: TGCGCCAGCAGCCCGGGACTAGCGGGAGGGCCTGGCACAGATACGCAGTATTTT. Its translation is CASSPGLAGGPGTDTQYF.

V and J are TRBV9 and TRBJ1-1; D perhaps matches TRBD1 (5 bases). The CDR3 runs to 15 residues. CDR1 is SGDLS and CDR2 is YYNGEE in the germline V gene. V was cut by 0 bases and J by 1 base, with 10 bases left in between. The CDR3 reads CASSVGLGQNTEAFF. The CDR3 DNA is TGTGCCAGCAGCGTAGGCCTTGGACAGAACACTGAAGCTTTCTTT. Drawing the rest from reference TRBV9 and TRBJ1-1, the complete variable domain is DSGVTQTPKHLITATGQRVTLRCSPRSGDLSVYWYQQSLDQGLQFLIQYYNGEERAKGNILERFSAQQFPDLHSELNLSSLELGDSALYFCASSVGLGQNTEAFFGQGTRLTVV.

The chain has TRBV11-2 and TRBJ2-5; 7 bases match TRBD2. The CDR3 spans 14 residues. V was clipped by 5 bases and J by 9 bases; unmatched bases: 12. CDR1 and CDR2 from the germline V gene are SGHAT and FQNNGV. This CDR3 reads CASSPEGLRGAQYF. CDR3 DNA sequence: TGTGCCAGCAGCCCCGAGGGACTCCGGGGGGCCCAGTACTTC.